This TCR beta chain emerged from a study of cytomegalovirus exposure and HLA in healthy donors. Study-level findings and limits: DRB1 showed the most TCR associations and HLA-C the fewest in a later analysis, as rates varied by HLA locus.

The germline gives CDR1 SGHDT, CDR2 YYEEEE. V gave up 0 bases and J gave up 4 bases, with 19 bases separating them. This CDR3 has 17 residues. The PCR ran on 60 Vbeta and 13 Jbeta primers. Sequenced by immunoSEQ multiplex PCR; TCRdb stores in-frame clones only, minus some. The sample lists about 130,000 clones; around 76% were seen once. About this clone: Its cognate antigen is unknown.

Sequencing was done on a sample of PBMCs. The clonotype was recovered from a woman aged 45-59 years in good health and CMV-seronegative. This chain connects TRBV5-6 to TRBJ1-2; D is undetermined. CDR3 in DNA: TGTGCCAGCAGCTTGGCCGCGGCAGCCCCATCGTTCTATGGCTACACCTTC. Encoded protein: CASSLAAAAPSFYGYTF.